The 21 T cell receptor beta chains below were found in one sample sequenced in a study of T cell responses to AZD1222 COVID-19 vaccine. The table came from immunoSEQ multiplex PCR; TCRdb's copy has only in-frame clones and leaves some out. The sample consists of 95,000 to 110,000 clones, 88% of them appearing once. The sequencing used peripheral blood, collected on day 0 of AZD1222 vaccination. The receptors shown here come from an adult in good health.

The chain uses TRBV6-2 or TRBV6-3 and TRBJ2-3; 8 nucleotides align to TRBD2. The J segment lost 0 bases and the V segment lost 6 bases, leaving 5 bases of the junction unmatched. The CDR3 is 15 residues long. CDR1 MNHEY and CDR2 SVGEGT come from the germline V gene. CDR3 residues: CASSSQRESTDTQYF. The CDR3 DNA sequence: TGTGCCAGCAGCTCCCAGCGGGAGAGCACAGATACGCAGTATTTT.

This rearrangement joins TRBV30 to TRBJ1-6; a possible D gene is TRBD1 (6 bases). The CDR3 extends over 14 amino acids. CDR1 is GTSNPN, CDR2 SVGIG, per germline (reference sequence). The V end lost 3 bases, the J end lost 7 bases, and 13 bases lay between the germline ends. This chain's CDR3 is CAWRRDTQNSPLHF. CDR3 coding DNA: TGTGCCTGGAGACGGGACACACAAAATTCACCCCTCCACTTT.

The rearrangement joins TRBV24-1 to TRBJ1-5, with D possibly TRBD1 on 5 matching bases. The CDR3 contains 14 residues. Germline CDR1 reads KGHDR; CDR2 reads SFDVKD. V gave up 4 bases and J gave up 7 bases, with 13 bases separating them. CDR3 protein: CATSDGTRGQPQHF. The CDR3, as DNA: TGTGCCACCAGTGACGGGACCCGTGGACAGCCCCAGCATTTT.

This chain connects TRBV28 to TRBJ1-2; 8 bases agree with TRBD1. The V gene's germline CDR1 is MDHEN and CDR2 SYDVKM. The CDR3 length is 15 residues. Trimming cost V 5 bases and J 8 bases; bases outside gene matches: 13. Here the CDR3 DNA reads TGTGCCAGCAGTCCCCGGGACAGGCCCAGGGAGGGCTACACCTTC. Its protein product is CASSPRDRPREGYTF.

This clone was found once. The gene calls are TRBV9 and TRBJ1-2, with D uncertain. Germline V gives CDR1 SGDLS, CDR2 YYNGEE. V lost 4 bases and J lost 4, with 20 bases in between. The CDR3 covers 16 residues. The CDR3 is CASSPLGREIFYGYTF. Here the CDR3 DNA reads TGTGCCAGCAGCCCACTGGGGAGGGAAATTTTCTATGGCTACACCTTC. Variable domain in full (rest from reference TRBV9 and TRBJ1-2): DSGVTQTPKHLITATGQRVTLRCSPRSGDLSVYWYQQSLDQGLQFLIQYYNGEERAKGNILERFSAQQFPDLHSELNLSSLELGDSALYFCASSPLGREIFYGYTFGSGTRLTVV.

The V and J genes are TRBV9 and TRBJ2-3, with no clear D. Germline-derived CDR1 and CDR2 are SGDLS and YYNGEE. V shed 0 bases and J shed 7 bases, with 6 bases lying between them. This CDR3 has 12 residues. CDR3 in amino acids: CASSVDSHTQYF. The CDR3 nucleotides read TGTGCCAGCAGCGTAGATTCTCATACGCAGTATTTT.

CDR3 DNA: TGTGCCAGCAGCTCGGGTGGAACGGGCTCGGAAAAACTGTTTTTT. Amino acid sequence: CASSSGGTGSEKLFF. The gene calls are TRBV7-2 and TRBJ1-4; D is unclear. Trimming took off 4 bases at V and 8 bases at J, with 17 bases between the two ends. This CDR3 has 15 residues. The V gene's germline CDR1 is SGHTA and CDR2 FQGNSA.

The chain uses TRBV2 and TRBJ1-4; 10 bases map to TRBD1. Germline V gives CDR1 SNHLY, CDR2 FYNNEI. This CDR3 contains 13 residues. The CDR3 here is CAEQGQGNEKLFF. CDR3 nucleotide sequence: TGTGCTGAGCAGGGACAGGGGAATGAAAAACTGTTTTTT.

The count of this clone is one. The genes are TRBV7-2 and TRBJ1-4, with 7 bases fitting TRBD1. The CDR3 covers 18 residues. J was trimmed by 6 bases and V by 2 bases; bases with no gene match: 15. Germline CDR1 SGHTA, CDR2 FQGNSA. CDR3 amino acids: CASSLKFLRQGKDEKLFF. As DNA, the CDR3 is TGTGCCAGCAGCTTAAAGTTTCTAAGACAGGGCAAGGATGAAAAACTGTTTTTT.

The gene calls are TRBV14 and TRBJ1-2, with 7 bases fitting TRBD1. The germline CDR1 and CDR2 sequences are SGHDN and FVKESK. This CDR3 has 14 amino acids. Germline trimming cut 0 bases from V and 4 bases from J; bases unmatched to any gene: 2. CDR3 amino acids: CASSQETGRYGYTF. The CDR3 DNA reads TGTGCCAGCAGCCAAGAGACAGGGCGCTATGGCTACACCTTC.

This clone has only one observation. The chain couples TRBV10-2 to TRBJ2-2; weak D call: TRBD2 (6 bases). V lost 3 bases to trimming and J lost 5 bases, with 10 bases between them. This CDR3 has 14 amino acids. Germline V gene sequence: CDR1 WSHSY, CDR2 SAAADI. The CDR3 spells CASSDSGVTGELFF. The CDR3 DNA reads TGCGCCAGCAGTGATTCGGGGGTTACCGGGGAGCTGTTTTTT.

The V gene is TRBV29-1, the J gene TRBJ1-3; a weak D match, TRBD1 (6 bases). The CDR3 contains 13 residues. Deletions cut 6 bases from V and 4 bases from J, with 13 bases between. Germline V CDR1 and CDR2: SQVTM, ANQGSEA. CDR3 sequence (DNA): TGCAGCGTCCAGCAGGGGTCAGGAAACACCATATATTTT. Translated: CSVQQGSGNTIYF.

This chain connects TRBV3-1 (or the pseudogene TRBV3-2) to TRBJ2-2; the D gene is possibly TRBD2 (5 bases). Trimming took off 0 bases at V and 8 bases at J, with 19 bases between the two ends. Germline CDR1 and CDR2: LGHDT and YNNKEL (reference sequence). CDR3 length: 17 amino acids. CDR3 sequence reads: CASSQDRGTVGLGELFF. CDR3 nucleotides: TGTGCCAGCAGCCAAGATCGGGGTACAGTAGGGCTAGGGGAGCTGTTTTTT.

This clone was detected only once. The chain links TRBV28 to TRBJ1-5; 8 bases agree with TRBD1. Germline CDR1 reads MDHEN; CDR2 reads SYDVKM. The CDR3 length is 17 residues. J gave up 0 bases and V 1 base, and 5 bases lay outside the gene matches. CDR3 in amino acids: CASSLFGQGYSNQPQHF. The CDR3 nucleotides read TGTGCCAGCAGTTTATTCGGACAGGGCTATAGCAATCAGCCCCAGCATTTT.

V is TRBV9 and J is TRBJ1-1; unclear D gene. V was trimmed by 4 bases and J by 2 bases, leaving 15 bases between them. The germline gives CDR1 SGDLS, CDR2 YYNGEE. The length of the CDR3 is 15 residues. The CDR3 region has the DNA TGTGCCAGCAGCACCCGGTCCACTGGTAACACTGAAGCTTTCTTT. Translating it yields CASSTRSTGNTEAFF.

The J gene is TRBJ2-2, the V gene TRBV9; D is uncertain. CDR3 length equals 15 residues. Trimming removed 2 bases at V and 1 base at J, with 9 bases between. Germline loops: CDR1 SGDLS, CDR2 YYNGEE. The DNA for the CDR3 is TGTGCCAGCAGCGTGCAGGCAGGGAACACCGGGGAGCTGTTTTTT. Translated, it gives CASSVQAGNTGELFF.

V and J are TRBV7-9 and TRBJ1-3; D is possibly TRBD1 (5 bases). There are 18 residues in the CDR3. Germline loops: CDR1 SEHNR, CDR2 FQNEAQ (reference sequence). Trimming shortened V by 5 bases and J by 2 bases, and 22 bases separated the two germline ends. The CDR3 loop is CASSPRDGPGGAGNTIYF. CDR3 DNA sequence: TGTGCCAGCAGCCCTCGGGACGGCCCCGGAGGCGCTGGAAACACCATATATTTT.

The chain is built from TRBV2 and TRBJ2-1; a possible D gene is TRBD2 (5 bases). The CDR3 consists of 12 residues. Germline V gene data show CDR1 as SNHLY and CDR2 as FYNNEI. V was trimmed by 7 bases and J by 10 bases, leaving 14 bases between them. The CDR3 region has the DNA TGTGCCAGCACGAGGGAAGGGTCAGAGCAGTTCTTC. This gives the protein CASTREGSEQFF.

The chain is built from TRBV25-1 and TRBJ1-1; D is uncertain. This CDR3 contains 13 residues. Germline assignment: CDR1 MGHDK and CDR2 SYGVNS. V was cut by 1 base and J by 4 bases, with 7 bases left in between. CDR3 coding DNA: TGTGCCAGCAGTGAATGGGCTAGCACTGAAGCTTTCTTT. Translating gives CASSEWASTEAFF.

This clone was counted between two and nine times. Written as DNA, the CDR3 is TGTGCCACCAGCAGAGCCTTGAACACTGAAGCTTTCTTT. Residues: CATSRALNTEAFF. V and J are TRBV15 and TRBJ1-1; D ambiguous. Trimming removed 1 base at V and 0 bases at J, with 3 bases between. Germline assignment: CDR1 LNHNV and CDR2 YYDKDF (reference sequence). There are 13 residues in the CDR3.

This chain links TRBV5-4 with TRBJ2-2; 7 bases line up with TRBD1. Losses at the gene ends were 3 bases for V and 4 bases for J; bases not matched to a gene: 9. The CDR3 has 16 amino acids. The germline CDR1 and CDR2 sequences are SGHNT and YYREEE (reference sequence). The CDR3 loop reads CASSSTGVGGTGELFF. The DNA of the CDR3 is TGTGCCAGCAGCTCAACAGGGGTTGGCGGCACCGGGGAGCTGTTTTTT. The variable domain in full, completed from reference TRBV5-4 and TRBJ2-2, reads ETGVTQSPTHLIKTRGQQVTLRCSSQSGHNTVSWYQQALGQGPQFIFQYYREEENGRGNFPPRFSGLQFPNYSSELNVNALELDDSALYLCASSSTGVGGTGELFFGEGSRLTVL.